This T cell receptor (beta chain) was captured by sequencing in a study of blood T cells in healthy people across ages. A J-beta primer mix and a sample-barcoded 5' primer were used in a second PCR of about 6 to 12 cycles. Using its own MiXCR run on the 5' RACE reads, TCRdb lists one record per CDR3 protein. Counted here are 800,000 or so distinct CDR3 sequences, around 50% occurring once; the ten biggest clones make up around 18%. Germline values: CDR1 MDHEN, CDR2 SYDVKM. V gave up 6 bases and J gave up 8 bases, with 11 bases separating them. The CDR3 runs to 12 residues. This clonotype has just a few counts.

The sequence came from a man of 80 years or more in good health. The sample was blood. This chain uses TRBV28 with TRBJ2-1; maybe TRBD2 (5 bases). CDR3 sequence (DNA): TGTGCCAGCAGAGAGACTACAGATGAGCAGTTCTTC. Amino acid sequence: CASRETTDEQFF.